This T cell receptor beta chain was documented in a study of blood T cell repertoires in COVID-19. This clone was seen just once. The table came from immunoSEQ multiplex PCR; TCRdb's copy has only in-frame clones and leaves some out. The table shows approximately 35,000 clones, with around 84% occurring only once. CDR1 and CDR2 from the germline V gene are SGHVS and FQNEAQ. The CDR3 extends over 18 amino acids. Losses at the gene ends were 1 base for V and 7 bases for J; bases not matched to a gene: 9. The sequenced sample was peripheral blood. This rearrangement joins TRBV7-8 to TRBJ2-3; 15 positions match TRBD2. This TCR was sampled from a man older than 75 with acute or convalescent COVID-19. CDR3 protein: CASSLVVGLAGGRNTQYF. In nucleotides, the CDR3 is TGTGCCAGCAGCTTAGTCGTGGGACTAGCGGGGGGACGGAATACGCAGTATTTT.